These T cell receptor beta chains were read from a single sample in a study of blood T cell repertoires in COVID-19. TCRdb's copy holds only in-frame clones and misses some; the assay was immunoSEQ multiplex PCR. The table lists fewer than 85,000 clones, about 92% of them singletons. Sequencing used peripheral blood. The receptors shown here come from a woman in her forties or fifties in a cohort sampled during active COVID-19. CDR3s include the opening cysteine and the closing phenylalanine or tryptophan.

v_call: TRBV10-2
j_call: TRBJ2-1
cdr3_aa: CAIHPGRLGSGNEQFF

v_call: TRBV28
j_call: TRBJ1-2
cdr3_aa: CASTSGQANYGYTF

v_call: TRBV19
j_call: TRBJ1-3
cdr3_aa: CASQQGSDSGNTIYF

v_call: TRBV2
j_call: TRBJ2-7
cdr3_aa: CASTRGGFSYEQYF

v_call: TRBV7-9
j_call: TRBJ2-3
cdr3_aa: CASSSFTSGSTDTQYF

v_call: TRBV3-1/TRBV3-2
j_call: TRBJ1-4
cdr3_aa: CASSQAGGTNEKLFF

v_call: TRBV5-4
j_call: TRBJ1-1
cdr3_aa: CASSLGQHNTEAFF

v_call: TRBV3-1/TRBV3-2
j_call: TRBJ1-3
cdr3_aa: CASSQDPPSSGNTIYF

v_call: TRBV12-3/TRBV12-4
j_call: TRBJ1-1
cdr3_aa: CASGTDRATEAFF

v_call: TRBV29-1
j_call: TRBJ1-1
cdr3_aa: CSVEPQPGHFEAFF

v_call: TRBV28
j_call: TRBJ2-7
cdr3_aa: CASSLTGPLAYEQYF

v_call: TRBV27
j_call: TRBJ2-1
cdr3_aa: CASSPSYNEQFF

v_call: TRBV19
j_call: TRBJ1-1
cdr3_aa: CATSTVSDTEAFF

v_call: TRBV4-1
j_call: TRBJ2-1
cdr3_aa: CASSLDTGSSYNEQFF

v_call: TRBV6-6
j_call: TRBJ1-4
cdr3_aa: CASSYSSQGGNEKLFF

v_call: TRBV14
j_call: TRBJ2-7
cdr3_aa: CASSRKTGVFSYEQYF

v_call: TRBV5-1
j_call: TRBJ1-4
cdr3_aa: CASSPRGSNGLTNEKLFF

v_call: TRBV5-4
j_call: TRBJ2-7
cdr3_aa: CASSKDRIYEQYF

v_call: TRBV7-8
j_call: TRBJ2-7
cdr3_aa: CASSPLGQGYEQYF

v_call: TRBV10-3
j_call: TRBJ1-2
cdr3_aa: CAISEGSDRPGGYTF

v_call: TRBV5-1
j_call: TRBJ2-1
cdr3_aa: CASSLGGQWADEQFF

v_call: TRBV6-5
j_call: TRBJ2-3
cdr3_aa: CASSSGDTQYF

v_call: TRBV5-1
j_call: TRBJ2-1
cdr3_aa: CASSWGLRHNEQFF

v_call: TRBV7-2
j_call: TRBJ2-7
cdr3_aa: CASSPRFGSGRDSSYEQYF

v_call: TRBV18
j_call: TRBJ2-5
cdr3_aa: CASSPRTGWEETQYF

v_call: TRBV28
j_call: TRBJ1-5
cdr3_aa: CASSLSIGGASQPQHF

v_call: TRBV28
j_call: TRBJ2-1
cdr3_aa: CAILPGGRRSYNEQFF

v_call: TRBV28
j_call: TRBJ1-5
cdr3_aa: CASSAPQGDNQPQHF

v_call: TRBV7-3
j_call: TRBJ2-1
cdr3_aa: CASSFERDFYNEQFF

v_call: TRBV6-4
j_call: TRBJ1-6
cdr3_aa: CASSEVTGSLSYNSPLHF

v_call: TRBV4-2
j_call: TRBJ2-7
cdr3_aa: CASSQDEAGSAYEQYF

v_call: TRBV5-1
j_call: TRBJ2-1
cdr3_aa: CASSLVAGIDEQFF

v_call: TRBV28
j_call: TRBJ1-4
cdr3_aa: CASSPQTTNEKLFF

v_call: TRBV28
j_call: TRBJ1-2
cdr3_aa: CASRGTGINYGYTF

v_call: TRBV7-9
j_call: TRBJ1-5
cdr3_aa: CASSLGTGVNQPQHF

v_call: TRBV9
j_call: TRBJ1-2
cdr3_aa: CASSGGSTGGRQNYGYTF

v_call: TRBV2
j_call: TRBJ1-2
cdr3_aa: CASIEDSLYGYTF

v_call: TRBV7-3
j_call: TRBJ2-7
cdr3_aa: CASSFPTPTYYEQYF

v_call: TRBV29-1
j_call: TRBJ2-3
cdr3_aa: CSPILEEDTQYF

v_call: TRBV3-1/TRBV3-2
j_call: TRBJ2-2
cdr3_aa: CASSLTSGRDGELFF

v_call: TRBV27
j_call: TRBJ1-1
cdr3_aa: CASRQGAIGEAFF

v_call: TRBV10-2
j_call: TRBJ2-3
cdr3_aa: CASRRTRDTQYF

v_call: TRBV10-1
j_call: TRBJ2-5
cdr3_aa: CASSEGWSTSAKETQYF

v_call: TRBV13
j_call: TRBJ2-2
cdr3_aa: CASTFTPGGGELFF

v_call: TRBV12-5
j_call: TRBJ1-5
cdr3_aa: CASSVHNQPQHF

v_call: TRBV30
j_call: TRBJ2-3
cdr3_aa: CAWSGYSGRSTDTQYF

v_call: TRBV13
j_call: TRBJ2-1
cdr3_aa: CASSLSLAGRGGEQFF

v_call: TRBV7-8
j_call: TRBJ1-1
cdr3_aa: CASSPGQNTEAFF

v_call: TRBV5-8
j_call: TRBJ2-5
cdr3_aa: CASSPFTAGETQYF

v_call: TRBV10-3
j_call: TRBJ2-2
cdr3_aa: CAINVAGLEETGELFF

v_call: TRBV7-2
j_call: TRBJ1-1
cdr3_aa: CASSSSGLLNTEAFF

v_call: TRBV6-6
j_call: TRBJ2-7
cdr3_aa: CASSTGSWEQYF

v_call: TRBV5-1
j_call: TRBJ2-5
cdr3_aa: CASSPSGEETQYF

v_call: TRBV29-1
j_call: TRBJ2-4
cdr3_aa: CSVEDDSHIQYF

v_call: TRBV3-1/TRBV3-2
j_call: TRBJ1-6
cdr3_aa: CASSPTGVGSPLHF